This T cell receptor (beta chain) was identified during a study of control samples from healthy donors and cancer patients. Sequencing used immunoSEQ multiplex PCR; TCRdb keeps in-frame clones, though not all of them. The sample carries around 92,000 clones, about four fifths recorded once. V was trimmed by 2 bases and J by 10 bases, leaving 18 bases between them. The CDR3 is 15 amino acids. CDR1 and CDR2 (germline): MDHEN, SYDVKM. Sequenced material: blood. The source is a man between 60 and 70 years old in good health. The chain uses TRBV28 and TRBJ1-3; the D gene is possibly TRBD1 (5 bases). CDR3: CASSLGGGSGRTIYF. The DNA for the CDR3 is TGTGCCAGCAGTTTAGGGGGGGGTAGCGGAAGGACCATATATTTT. The variable domain in full, completed from reference TRBV28 and TRBJ1-3, reads DVKVTQSSRYLVKRTGEKVFLECVQDMDHENMFWYRQDPGLGLRLIYFSYDVKMKEKGDIPEGYSVSREKKERFSLILESASTNQTSMYLCASSLGGGSGRTIYFGEGSWLTVV.